These T cell receptor beta chains were read from a single sample in a study of T cells expressing NK-cell markers. TCRdb re-called the 5' RACE reads; one entry per CDR3 protein, DNA not given. This sample carries 400,000 to 550,000 distinct CDR3 sequences, with roughly 7.2% going to the ten biggest clones. The sequenced sample was blood T cells: a sorted CD56 or NKG2C T cell subset, CD4+ or CD8+ T cells, or bulk PBMC T cells (not recorded which). The receptors shown here come from a woman aged 18-70 years in good health. Each CDR3 is given with its conserved first and last residue.

TRBV6-1	TRBJ2-7	CASSLAGSAAYEQYF
TRBV4-3	TRBJ2-1	CASSQAPPRGLDPYNEQFF
TRBV4-2	TRBJ2-2	CASSLQSGGGPNTGELFF
TRBV14	TRBJ2-4	CASSQNGRDIQYF
TRBV20-1	TRBJ1-4	CSARAGRTEKLFF
TRBV5-1	TRBJ1-4	CASSEPLTGSGEKLFF
TRBV27	TRBJ2-3	CASSLTTTRSGRGTDTQYF
TRBV5-1	TRBJ2-1	CASSALDRGSSYNEQFF
TRBV5-4	TRBJ2-1	CASSLRYGTSGGSDEQFF
TRBV5-5	TRBJ2-1	CASSFGTDEQFF
TRBV12-3/TRBV12-4	TRBJ2-3	CASSFSVDTQYF